This TCR beta chain was retrieved from a study of shared clonotypes between healthy human individuals. Per germline, CDR1 SGHRS and CDR2 YFSETQ. The CDR3 is made up of 14 amino acids. V lost 2 bases, J lost 6 bases, and 4 bases stayed unmatched. The assay was carried out at the deep level. Profiling relied on immunoSEQ multiplex PCR, and the TCRdb table lists in-frame clones only, not all of them. The table shows some 530,000 clones, with around 80% occurring only once. The TCR comes from a woman between 40 and 55 years old in good health. Some clones in this sample may be carry-over from other donors' samples. This chain connects TRBV5-1 to TRBJ1-2; TRBD1 matches 10 bases. The material sequenced was PBMCs. CDR3 DNA: TGCGCCAGCAGCTTCTCAGGGACAGGGGATGGCTACACCTTC. It specifies CASSFSGTGDGYTF.